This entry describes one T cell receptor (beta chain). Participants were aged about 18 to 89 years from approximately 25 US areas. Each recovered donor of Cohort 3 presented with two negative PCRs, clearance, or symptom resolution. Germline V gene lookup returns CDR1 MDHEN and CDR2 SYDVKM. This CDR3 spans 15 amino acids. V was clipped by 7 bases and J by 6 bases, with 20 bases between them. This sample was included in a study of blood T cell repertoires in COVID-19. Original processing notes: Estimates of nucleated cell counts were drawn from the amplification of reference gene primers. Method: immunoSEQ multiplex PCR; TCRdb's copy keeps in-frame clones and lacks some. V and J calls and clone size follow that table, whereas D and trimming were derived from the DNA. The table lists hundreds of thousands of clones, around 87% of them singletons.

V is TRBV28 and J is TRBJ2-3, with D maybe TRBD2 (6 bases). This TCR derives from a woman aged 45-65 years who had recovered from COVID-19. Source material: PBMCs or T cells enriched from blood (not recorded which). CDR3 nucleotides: TGTGCCAGCAAAACAGCGGGCCCCGGCCATGATACGCAGTATTTT. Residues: CASKTAGPGHDTQYF.